Detailed here is one T cell receptor (beta chain). Sequenced by immunoSEQ multiplex PCR; TCRdb stores in-frame clones only, minus some. The table includes over 120,000 clones, roughly 94% detected once. The sample comes from a study of control samples from healthy donors and cancer patients. Sequences were obtained from PBMCs. This TCR derives from a man aged 60-69 years with colorectal cancer.

CDR3 amino acids: CASSTWTGDEQYF. CDR3 DNA: TGTGCCAGCAGCACCTGGACAGGGGACGAGCAGTACTTC. The chain is built from TRBV5-5 and TRBJ2-7, with 9 bases lining up with TRBD1. Per germline, CDR1 SGHKS and CDR2 YYEKEE (reference sequence). After removal of 4 bases from V and 5 bases from J, the junction contained 4 bases not matched to a gene. The CDR3 has 13 residues.